This T cell receptor (beta chain) was sequenced during a study of cytomegalovirus exposure and HLA in healthy donors. Findings and caveats of the study: Previous analysis showed most TCR beta V segments were productive about 90% or about 30% of the time. As a later analysis showed, a missense DCLRE1C variant was linked to trimming of TCR beta V- and J-genes.

CDR3 size: 12 residues. Germline-derived CDR1 and CDR2 are SGHDT and YYEEEE. The V end lost 4 bases, the J end lost 10 bases, and 12 bases lay between the germline ends. This PCR relied on a set of 60 Vbeta primers and 13 Jbeta primers. Authors' data handling: A later analysis tallied tens of millions of unique TCR beta chains, roughly 11 million of them shared. Assay: immunoSEQ multiplex PCR; the TCRdb copy retains only in-frame clones and omits some. V, J and clone size are those of that table, while D and trimming were read from the DNA. The sample contains some 99,000 clones, 80% to 85% of which appear only once. On this clone: The antigen is undetermined.

This chain links TRBV5-6 with TRBJ2-1; D is perhaps TRBD2 (5 bases). Input material: PBMCs. This TCR derives from a woman younger than 45 in good health and CMV-seronegative. This CDR3 is CASSDIRREQFF. The CDR3 coding sequence is TGTGCCAGCAGCGATATTCGGAGGGAGCAGTTCTTC.